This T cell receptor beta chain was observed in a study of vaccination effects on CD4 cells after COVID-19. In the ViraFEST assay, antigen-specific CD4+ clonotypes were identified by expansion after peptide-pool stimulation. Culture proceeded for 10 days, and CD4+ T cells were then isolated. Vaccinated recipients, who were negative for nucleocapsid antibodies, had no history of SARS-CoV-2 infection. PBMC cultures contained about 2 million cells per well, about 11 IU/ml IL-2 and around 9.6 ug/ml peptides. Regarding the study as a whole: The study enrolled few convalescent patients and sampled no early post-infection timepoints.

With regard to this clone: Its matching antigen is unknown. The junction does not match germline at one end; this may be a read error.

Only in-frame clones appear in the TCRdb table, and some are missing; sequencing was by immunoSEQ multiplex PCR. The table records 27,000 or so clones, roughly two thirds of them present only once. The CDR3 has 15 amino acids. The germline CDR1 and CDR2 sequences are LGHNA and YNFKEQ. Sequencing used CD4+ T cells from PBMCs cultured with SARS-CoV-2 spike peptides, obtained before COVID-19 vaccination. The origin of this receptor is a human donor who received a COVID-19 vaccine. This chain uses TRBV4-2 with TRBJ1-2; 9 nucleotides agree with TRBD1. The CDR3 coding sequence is TGTGCCAGCAGCCAGGGGACAGGGTATAACGATGGCTACACCTTC. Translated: CASSQGTGYNDGYTF.